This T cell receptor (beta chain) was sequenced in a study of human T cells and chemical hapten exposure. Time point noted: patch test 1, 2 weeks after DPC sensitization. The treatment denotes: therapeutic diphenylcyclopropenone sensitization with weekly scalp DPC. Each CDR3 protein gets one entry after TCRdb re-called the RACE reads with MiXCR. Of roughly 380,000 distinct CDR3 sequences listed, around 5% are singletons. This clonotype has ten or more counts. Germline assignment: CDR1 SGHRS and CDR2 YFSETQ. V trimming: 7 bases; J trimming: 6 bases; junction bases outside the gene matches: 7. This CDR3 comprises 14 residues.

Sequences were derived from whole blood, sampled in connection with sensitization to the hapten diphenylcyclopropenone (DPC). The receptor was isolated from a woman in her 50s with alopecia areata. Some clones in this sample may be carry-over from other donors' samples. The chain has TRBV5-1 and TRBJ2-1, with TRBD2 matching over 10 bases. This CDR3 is CASSGLAGANEQFF. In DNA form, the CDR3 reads TGCGCCAGCTCGGGGCTAGCGGGAGCCAATGAGCAGTTCTTC.